Below are 13 T cell receptor beta chains sequenced from a single sample in a study of identical twins. TCRdb independently ran MiXCR on the 5' RACE reads; one entry per CDR3 protein. The table includes under 350,000 distinct CDR3 sequences, roughly 9% detected once. These data were also filed under a second study, of yellow fever vaccine responses in identical twins.

Sequenced sample: CD8+ T cells sorted from blood. The receptors stem from a woman between 18 and 29 years old in good health.

DNA for the CDR3: TGTGCCGGTGTGGGGGGGTCCTCTGGGGCCAACGTCCTGACTTTC. Its translation: CAGVGGSSGANVLTF. The rearrangement links TRBV2 to TRBJ2-6; 7 bases are a match to TRBD2. This CDR3 is built from 15 residues. V lost 11 bases to trimming and J lost 0 bases; unmatched junction nucleotides: 7. Germline V gives CDR1 SNHLY, CDR2 FYNNEI.

This clonotype was seen ten or more times. The V gene is TRBV6-1, the J gene TRBJ1-1; unclear D gene. Per germline, CDR1 MNHNS and CDR2 SASEGT. The V gene lost 8 bases and the J gene lost 6 bases, with 13 bases spanning the gap. This CDR3 has 12 amino acids. The CDR3 loop reads CASFDGLPEAFF. CDR3 nucleotides: TGTGCCAGCTTCGATGGTCTCCCTGAAGCTTTCTTT.

V gene TRBV5-1 combines with J gene TRBJ2-1, with D unclear. CDR3 length: 12 residues. From germline, CDR1 is SGHRS and CDR2 YFSETQ. V lost 1 base, J lost 8 bases, and 7 bases lay in between. In nucleotides, the CDR3 is TGCGCCAGCAGCTTGTTCAGTGATGAGCAGTTCTTC. As protein: CASSLFSDEQFF.

This clonotype has a handful of counts. The chain couples TRBV12-3 or TRBV12-4 to TRBJ2-2, with 13 positions matching TRBD2. This CDR3 comprises 16 residues. The V gene end was trimmed by 6 bases and the J gene end by 6 bases; junction bases not matched to a gene: 7. CDR3 DNA: TGTGCCAGCAGGGGCAGGACTAGCGGGGGCTCCGGGGAGCTGTTTTTT. Protein product: CASRGRTSGGSGELFF.

This clonotype was counted at least ten times. The chain couples TRBV12-3 or TRBV12-4 to TRBJ1-1; D is possibly TRBD1 (5 bases). Trimming stripped 8 bases from V and 0 bases from J, with 19 bases between. The CDR3 is made up of 16 amino acids. The CDR3 region is CASHPLGDLLNTEAFF. The CDR3 coding sequence is TGTGCCAGCCATCCGCTGGGGGATCTATTGAACACTGAAGCTTTCTTT.

This clonotype was seen many times. The rearrangement joins TRBV12-3 or TRBV12-4 to TRBJ1-4; D unresolved. V was pared by 2 bases and J by 8 bases, with 9 bases between. The CDR3 is made up of 13 amino acids. The CDR3 protein is CASSLYVEEKLFF. Here the CDR3 DNA reads TGTGCCAGCAGTTTATACGTAGAGGAAAAACTGTTTTTT.

The table lists this clonotype with many counts. V and J are TRBV7-9 and TRBJ2-7; D possibly corresponds to TRBD1 (6 bases). The CDR3 extends over 15 amino acids. Germline V gives CDR1 SEHNR, CDR2 FQNEAQ (reference sequence). Trimming cost V 1 base and J 1 base, with 11 bases left between them. The CDR3 reads CASSLGQGISYEQYF. The CDR3 nucleotides are TGTGCCAGCAGCTTAGGGCAGGGGATATCCTACGAGCAGTACTTC.

This clonotype was picked up a small number of times. This chain connects TRBV29-1 to TRBJ1-2, with a possible D match to TRBD1 (5 bases). Trimming removed 0 bases from V and 3 bases from J, with 11 bases in between. This CDR3 is built from 14 residues. Germline CDR1 and CDR2: SQVTM and ANQGSEA. CDR3 in DNA: TGCAGCGTTGAAGAGGACAAAAAGGACTATGGCTACACCTTC. It is translated as CSVEEDKKDYGYTF.

In this sample, this clonotype turned up many times. V usage is TRBV5-1 and J usage is TRBJ2-5; 7 nucleotides align to TRBD2. Germline CDR1 is SGHRS and CDR2 is YFSETQ. Unmatched junction bases numbered 4, after V lost 2 bases and J lost 0 bases. The CDR3 is 15 residues long. Written as DNA, the CDR3 is TGCGCCAGCAGCTTTACTAGCGCGTACCAAGAGACCCAGTACTTC. This gives the protein CASSFTSAYQETQYF.

This clonotype has at least ten counts. This sequence joins TRBV12-3 or TRBV12-4 and TRBJ2-7; D may be TRBD1 (6 bases). Trimming shortened V by 6 bases and J by 5 bases, and 11 bases separated the two germline ends. This CDR3 region has 12 residues. The CDR3 region is CASRLQGNEQYF. In nucleotides, the CDR3 is TGTGCCAGCAGACTACAGGGTAACGAGCAGTACTTC.

Ten or more counts support this clonotype. V usage is TRBV4-3 and J usage is TRBJ2-3; D is possibly TRBD1 (6 bases). The CDR3 is 17 residues long. V lost 0 bases and J 1 base, leaving 14 bases between the germline ends. Germline CDR1 LGHNA, CDR2 YSLEER. The CDR3: CASSQEWLDRRTDTQYF. In DNA, the CDR3 is TGCGCCAGCAGCCAAGAGTGGCTGGACAGACGCACAGATACGCAGTATTTT.

This clonotype occurred many times. J is TRBJ2-3 and V is TRBV6-4; TRBD1 matches at 9 bases. CDR1 and CDR2 from the germline V gene are MRHNA and SNTAGT. This CDR3 region has 14 residues. The V segment lost 6 bases and the J segment 4 bases; nucleotides outside the gene matches: 5. CDR3 bases: TGTGCCAGCAGCAAGGGACAGGGAGCAGATACGCAGTATTTT. This gives the protein CASSKGQGADTQYF.

The chain has TRBV4-3 and TRBJ1-1; D is unresolved. V was pared by 0 bases and J by 4 bases, with 15 bases between. CDR1 and CDR2 from the germline V gene are LGHNA and YSLEER. The CDR3 spans 16 residues. For the CDR3, the DNA is TGCGCCAGCAGCCAAGATGGGGTCCTTAAGGGCACTGAAGCTTTCTTT. Translating it yields CASSQDGVLKGTEAFF.